One sample yielded the 9 T cell receptor beta chains listed below, sequenced in a study of OX40 agonist ivuxolimab in advanced cancers. Produced via immunoSEQ multiplex PCR; TCRdb's table is partial and in-frame only. The sample yields roughly 30,000 clones, roughly 90% seen once. The specimen comprised CD4+ or CD8+ T cells sorted from blood, sampled in a trial of the OX40 agonist ivuxolimab. Source of these receptors: an adult with an advanced solid tumor such as melanoma, head and neck, liver or kidney cancer.

This chain connects TRBV7-6 to TRBJ2-3; TRBD1 agrees at 8 bases. The CDR3 sequence is 17 residues long. The V and J ends lost 1 base and 0 bases, in that order; junction bases with no gene match: 6. Looked up from germline, CDR1 is SGHVS and CDR2 is FNYEAQ. The CDR3 DNA reads as TGTGCCAGCAGCTTAGAGGCGACAGGGGCTAGCACAGATACGCAGTATTTT. This sequence encodes CASSLEATGASTDTQYF.

The chain combines TRBV4-3 with TRBJ1-3; D is undetermined. Germline CDR1 and CDR2: LGHNA and YSLEER. CDR3 length: 16 amino acids. Trimming took off 0 bases at V and 4 bases at J, with 13 bases between the two ends. CDR3 nucleotide sequence: TGCGCCAGCAGCCAAGATAGGTCGGCAGCCGGAAACACCATATATTTT. Translation: CASSQDRSAAGNTIYF.

The chain has TRBV7-6 and TRBJ1-3, with D possibly TRBD1 on 6 matching bases. This CDR3 region has 18 residues. CDR1 SGHVS and CDR2 FNYEAQ come from the germline V gene. Trimming removed 5 bases at V and 2 bases at J, with 22 bases between. This CDR3 reads CASSHTVGGEGPGNTIYF. CDR3 DNA: TGTGCCAGCAGCCATACAGTTGGGGGCGAGGGCCCTGGAAACACCATATATTTT.

The V call is TRBV6-1, the J call TRBJ1-5; TRBD1 agrees at 7 bases. The CDR3 consists of 16 residues. The ends lost 2 bases at V and 1 base at J; junction bases unmatched: 5. Germline values: CDR1 MNHNS, CDR2 SASEGT. The CDR3 nucleotides read TGTGCCAGCAGTGAATGGCTAGGGGGCAGCAATCAGCCCCAGCATTTT. Residues: CASSEWLGGSNQPQHF.

The sample holds one count of this clone. The rearrangement joins TRBV2 to TRBJ1-5; D is ambiguous. Germline CDR1 and CDR2: SNHLY and FYNNEI. The CDR3 extends over 15 amino acids. V shed 7 bases and J shed 0 bases, with 13 bases lying between them. CDR3 region: CASNPGIYSNQPQHF. CDR3 coding DNA: TGTGCCAGCAATCCCGGGATTTATAGCAATCAGCCCCAGCATTTT.

This clone was seen a single time. The chain uses TRBV13 and TRBJ1-6; D unresolved. The CDR3 has 14 amino acids. The germline V gene has CDR1 PRHDT and CDR2 FYEKMQ (reference sequence). Trimming pared 2 bases from V and 9 bases from J, leaving 11 bases between. Here the CDR3 reads CASSLYDDGSPLHF. DNA for the CDR3: TGTGCCAGCAGCTTATATGACGATGGTTCACCCCTCCACTTT.

V is TRBV21-1 and J is TRBJ2-2; TRBD2, the table's D call, lacks a check against the DNA. TRBV21-1 represents a pseudogene. The CDR3 sequence is 14 residues long. The CDR3 sequence: CASTPSGYPGELFF. DNA of the CDR3: TGTGCCAGCACCCCAAGCGGTTACCCCGGGGAGCTGTTTTTT.

This rearrangement joins TRBV19 to TRBJ1-5, with D hard to call. Trimming took off 2 bases at V and 11 bases at J, with 10 bases between the two ends. Germline values: CDR1 LNHDA, CDR2 SQIVND (reference sequence). The CDR3 consists of 12 residues. The CDR3 DNA reads as TGTGCCAGTAGTATATCGGTGCAGGCCCAGCATTTT. It codes for CASSISVQAQHF.

V usage is TRBV5-1 and J usage is TRBJ2-3; D is ambiguous. Germline-derived CDR1 and CDR2 are SGHRS and YFSETQ. Trimming took 6 bases from V and 2 from J, leaving 16 bases between them. The CDR3 spans 15 residues. CDR3 loop: CASTRGRTATDTQYF. The CDR3 nucleotides read TGCGCCAGCACCCGCGGACGGACCGCCACAGATACGCAGTATTTT.